The rows below give T cell receptor beta chains drawn from one sample of a study of cytomegalovirus exposure and HLA in healthy donors. The assay was immunoSEQ multiplex PCR, and TCRdb's table has in-frame clones only and misses some. The sample lists around 120,000 clones, around 74% seen once, with 25% to 35% in the top ten. The sequencing sample was made of PBMCs. Source of these receptors: a man aged 55 to 70 in good health and CMV-seropositive. Each CDR3 is given with its conserved first and last residue. The order of the fields is V gene, J gene, D gene, clone size, CDR3 protein, CDR3 DNA. D genes are given only for firm matches. Size is stated for part of the rows, as once, few or many counts, or as a class when the clone is expanded.

V gene: TRBV5-1
J gene: TRBJ1-5
D gene: NA
clone size: NA
CDR3 protein: CASSPGGDNQPQHF
CDR3 DNA: TGCGCCAGCAGCCCGGGAGGGGACAATCAGCCCCAGCATTTT

V gene: TRBV19
J gene: TRBJ2-3
D gene: NA
clone size: NA
CDR3 protein: CASSPLLAQGTDTQYF
CDR3 DNA: TGTGCCAGTAGTCCCTTACTAGCGCAGGGGACAGATACGCAGTATTTT

V gene: TRBV6-5
J gene: TRBJ1-2
D gene: NA
clone size: NA
CDR3 protein: CASSYSLRQLDGYTF
CDR3 DNA: TGTGCCAGCAGTTACTCCCTGAGGCAGCTAGATGGCTACACCTTC

V gene: TRBV7-9
J gene: TRBJ1-2
D gene: NA
clone size: NA
CDR3 protein: CASSPSTVSNYGYTF
CDR3 DNA: TGTGCCAGCAGCCCATCCACGGTGTCGAACTATGGCTACACCTTC

V gene: TRBV6-4
J gene: TRBJ2-1
D gene: TRBD2
clone size: few
CDR3 protein: CASSELAGGNQQFF
CDR3 DNA: TGTGCCAGCAGTGAACTAGCGGGAGGCAACCAGCAGTTCTTC

V gene: TRBV7-2
J gene: TRBJ2-5
D gene: TRBD2
clone size: NA
CDR3 protein: CASSLAPPSGGQETQYF
CDR3 DNA: TGTGCCAGCAGCTTAGCGCCGCCTAGCGGGGGACAAGAGACCCAGTACTTC

V gene: TRBV7-8
J gene: TRBJ1-1
D gene: NA
clone size: NA
CDR3 protein: CASSLVEGATEAFF
CDR3 DNA: TGTGCCAGCAGCTTAGTCGAGGGTGCCACTGAAGCTTTCTTT

V gene: TRBV29-1
J gene: TRBJ1-6
D gene: NA
clone size: NA
CDR3 protein: CSATTGRDSYNSPLHF
CDR3 DNA: TGCAGCGCAACTACAGGGCGAGACTCCTATAATTCACCCCTCCACTTT

V gene: TRBV7-9
J gene: TRBJ2-1
D gene: TRBD1
clone size: NA
CDR3 protein: CASSLTGGNEQFF
CDR3 DNA: TGTGCCAGCAGCTTAACAGGGGGCAATGAGCAGTTCTTC

V gene: TRBV7-2
J gene: TRBJ2-3
D gene: TRBD1
clone size: NA
CDR3 protein: CASSSGQGTDTQYF
CDR3 DNA: TGTGCCAGCAGCTCCGGACAGGGGACAGATACGCAGTATTTT

V gene: TRBV7-9
J gene: TRBJ1-1
D gene: NA
clone size: NA
CDR3 protein: CASSLVAGRTEAFF
CDR3 DNA: TGTGCCAGCAGCTTAGTGGCAGGGAGGACTGAAGCTTTCTTT

V gene: TRBV27
J gene: TRBJ2-1
D gene: NA
clone size: NA
CDR3 protein: CASSLVSGVREQFF
CDR3 DNA: TGTGCCAGCAGTTTAGTGTCAGGGGTTAGGGAGCAGTTCTTC

V gene: TRBV7-3
J gene: TRBJ2-1
D gene: TRBD2
clone size: NA
CDR3 protein: CASSPRKSGRPYEQFF
CDR3 DNA: TGTGCCAGCAGCCCCCGGAAAAGCGGGAGACCCTATGAGCAGTTCTTC

V gene: TRBV5-1
J gene: TRBJ2-1
D gene: TRBD2
clone size: NA
CDR3 protein: CASSFLAGGQGEQFF
CDR3 DNA: TGCGCCAGCAGCTTTCTAGCGGGGGGGCAAGGGGAGCAGTTCTTC

V gene: TRBV25-1
J gene: TRBJ1-2
D gene: TRBD1
clone size: NA
CDR3 protein: CASRGTGVDGYTF
CDR3 DNA: TGTGCCAGCAGAGGGACAGGGGTTGATGGCTACACCTTC

V gene: TRBV6-6
J gene: TRBJ2-7
D gene: NA
clone size: NA
CDR3 protein: CASTYGGASYEQYF
CDR3 DNA: TGTGCCAGCACTTACGGCGGGGCTTCCTACGAGCAGTACTTC

V gene: TRBV2
J gene: TRBJ1-5
D gene: NA
clone size: NA
CDR3 protein: CASSDRFNQPQHF
CDR3 DNA: TGTGCCAGCAGCGACAGGTTCAATCAGCCCCAGCATTTT

V gene: TRBV5-1
J gene: TRBJ1-1
D gene: NA
clone size: NA
CDR3 protein: CASTRDQTHTEAFF
CDR3 DNA: TGCGCCAGCACCCGAGATCAAACCCACACTGAAGCTTTCTTT

V gene: TRBV5-1
J gene: TRBJ1-4
D gene: TRBD1
clone size: NA
CDR3 protein: CASSVTGTGEKLFF
CDR3 DNA: TGCGCCAGCAGCGTGACAGGGACCGGTGAAAAACTGTTTTTT

V gene: TRBV5-1
J gene: TRBJ1-3
D gene: NA
clone size: NA
CDR3 protein: CASSPGERGNTIYF
CDR3 DNA: TGCGCCAGCAGCCCAGGGGAGAGGGGAAACACCATATATTTT

V gene: TRBV6-1
J gene: TRBJ1-3
D gene: NA
clone size: NA
CDR3 protein: CASRRSVGNTIYF
CDR3 DNA: TGTGCCAGCAGGCGATCCGTTGGAAACACCATATATTTT

V gene: TRBV10-3
J gene: TRBJ1-6
D gene: NA
clone size: few
CDR3 protein: CAISESKPGSGSPLHF
CDR3 DNA: TGTGCCATCAGTGAGTCGAAGCCGGGGAGTGGATCACCCCTCCACTTT

V gene: TRBV4-1
J gene: TRBJ1-5
D gene: TRBD1
clone size: NA
CDR3 protein: CASSQDHRTGDGSNQPQHF
CDR3 DNA: TGCGCCAGCAGCCAAGATCATAGGACAGGGGACGGCAGCAATCAGCCCCAGCATTTT

V gene: TRBV5-4
J gene: TRBJ1-1
D gene: NA
clone size: NA
CDR3 protein: CASSRARADEAFF
CDR3 DNA: TGTGCCAGCAGCAGAGCCAGGGCCGATGAAGCTTTCTTT

V gene: TRBV28
J gene: TRBJ1-5
D gene: NA
clone size: NA
CDR3 protein: CASSLSGSWGSQPQHF
CDR3 DNA: TGTGCCAGCAGTTTATCGGGTTCGTGGGGCAGTCAGCCCCAGCATTTT

V gene: TRBV5-4
J gene: TRBJ1-3
D gene: TRBD1
clone size: once
CDR3 protein: CASSLRGTGGNTIYF
CDR3 DNA: TGTGCCAGCAGCTTGAGGGGGACAGGGGGAAACACCATATATTTT

V gene: TRBV29-1
J gene: TRBJ2-7
D gene: NA
clone size: NA
CDR3 protein: CSVVPDSFYEQYF
CDR3 DNA: TGCAGCGTTGTCCCCGACAGCTTCTACGAGCAGTACTTC

V gene: TRBV19
J gene: TRBJ2-5
D gene: NA
clone size: NA
CDR3 protein: CASNKGGAEETQYF
CDR3 DNA: TGTGCCAGTAACAAAGGGGGGGCCGAAGAGACCCAGTACTTC

V gene: TRBV6-5
J gene: TRBJ2-7
D gene: NA
clone size: NA
CDR3 protein: CASRGSRYEQYF
CDR3 DNA: TGTGCCAGCAGAGGGAGTAGGTACGAGCAGTACTTC

V gene: TRBV30
J gene: TRBJ1-1
D gene: NA
clone size: NA
CDR3 protein: CAWSLGGDTEAFF
CDR3 DNA: TGTGCCTGGAGTCTGGGGGGGGACACTGAAGCTTTCTTT

V gene: TRBV4-2
J gene: TRBJ2-5
D gene: TRBD1
clone size: NA
CDR3 protein: CASSQEPGQGETQYF
CDR3 DNA: TGTGCCAGCAGCCAAGAGCCGGGACAGGGAGAGACCCAGTACTTC

V gene: TRBV29-1
J gene: TRBJ2-6
D gene: TRBD2
clone size: few
CDR3 protein: CSALAGAFSGANVLTF
CDR3 DNA: TGCAGCGCCTTAGCGGGGGCCTTCTCTGGGGCCAACGTCCTGACTTTC

V gene: TRBV2
J gene: TRBJ2-3
D gene: TRBD2
clone size: few
CDR3 protein: CASRLAGADTQYF
CDR3 DNA: TGTGCCAGCAGGCTAGCGGGAGCAGATACGCAGTATTTT

V gene: TRBV30
J gene: TRBJ2-7
D gene: NA
clone size: NA
CDR3 protein: CASPRPGGEQYF
CDR3 DNA: TGTGCCTCCCCCCGGCCCGGAGGCGAGCAGTACTTC

V gene: TRBV5-1
J gene: TRBJ2-1
D gene: NA
clone size: NA
CDR3 protein: CASSSLNSSYNEQFF
CDR3 DNA: TGCGCCAGCAGCTCCCTAAACTCATCCTACAATGAGCAGTTCTTC

V gene: TRBV29-1
J gene: TRBJ2-3
D gene: TRBD1
clone size: NA
CDR3 protein: CSVDGTGVYTQYF
CDR3 DNA: TGCAGCGTTGACGGGACAGGGGTATATACGCAGTATTTT

V gene: TRBV4-2
J gene: TRBJ2-5
D gene: NA
clone size: NA
CDR3 protein: CASRRPGEETQYF
CDR3 DNA: TGTGCCAGCCGCCGTCCGGGGGAGGAGACCCAGTACTTC

V gene: TRBV30
J gene: TRBJ1-3
D gene: TRBD1
clone size: few
CDR3 protein: CAGGQVSGNTIYF
CDR3 DNA: TGTGCCGGCGGACAGGTCTCTGGAAACACCATATATTTT

V gene: TRBV5-8
J gene: TRBJ1-2
D gene: NA
clone size: NA
CDR3 protein: CASSRAGEGGYTF
CDR3 DNA: TGTGCCAGCAGCCGGGCAGGGGAAGGAGGCTACACCTTC

V gene: TRBV20-1
J gene: TRBJ2-3
D gene: NA
clone size: NA
CDR3 protein: CSAGGDTQYF
CDR3 DNA: TGCAGTGCCGGGGGAGATACGCAGTATTTT

V gene: TRBV5-1
J gene: TRBJ1-1
D gene: TRBD1
clone size: NA
CDR3 protein: CASSLGRTGGAFF
CDR3 DNA: TGCGCCAGCAGCTTGGGGCGGACAGGGGGGGCTTTCTTT

V gene: TRBV5-4
J gene: TRBJ1-2
D gene: TRBD1
clone size: NA
CDR3 protein: CASSAYDRGYGYTF
CDR3 DNA: TGTGCCAGCAGCGCATACGACAGGGGGTATGGCTACACCTTC

V gene: TRBV7-9
J gene: TRBJ1-4
D gene: NA
clone size: NA
CDR3 protein: CASSKWTDEKLFF
CDR3 DNA: TGTGCCAGCAGCAAATGGACAGATGAAAAACTGTTTTTT

V gene: TRBV6-4
J gene: TRBJ2-1
D gene: NA
clone size: NA
CDR3 protein: CASSKLGQGEQFF
CDR3 DNA: TGTGCCAGCAGTAAACTGGGCCAGGGTGAGCAGTTCTTC

V gene: TRBV6-4
J gene: TRBJ2-2
D gene: NA
clone size: NA
CDR3 protein: CASSPEGYTGELFF
CDR3 DNA: TGTGCCAGCAGTCCCGAGGGATACACCGGGGAGCTGTTTTTT

V gene: TRBV2
J gene: TRBJ2-2
D gene: TRBD1
clone size: NA
CDR3 protein: CASSDNPGTGGTGELFF
CDR3 DNA: TGTGCCAGCAGTGACAACCCCGGGACAGGGGGAACCGGGGAGCTGTTTTTT

V gene: TRBV28
J gene: TRBJ2-3
D gene: TRBD2
clone size: NA
CDR3 protein: CASNLRLAGGLTDTQYF
CDR3 DNA: TGTGCCAGCAACCTAAGGTTAGCGGGAGGGCTCACAGATACGCAGTATTTT

V gene: TRBV6-6
J gene: TRBJ1-1
D gene: TRBD1
clone size: once
CDR3 protein: CASIVPGQGRGTEAFF
CDR3 DNA: TGTGCCAGCATCGTCCCGGGACAGGGAAGAGGGACTGAAGCTTTCTTT